This T cell receptor (beta chain) appears in the sequencing data of a study of identical twins. Points from the study as a whole: Models underpredicted monozygotic twin sharing of out-of-frame TCR alpha. Abundant cord blood beta clonotypes carried fewer insertions; memory repertoires showed none. Low generation-probability sequences were in excess among twin-shared out-of-frame alpha sequences.

The CDR3 has 14 amino acids. The germline V gene has CDR1 SSHAT and CDR2 FNYEAQ (reference sequence). A universal primer site came from template switching; cDNA carried unique molecular identifiers. TCRdb re-called the 5' RACE reads with MiXCR, one entry per CDR3 protein. The sample includes hundreds of thousands of distinct CDR3 sequences, roughly 8% of them seen just once. The table lists this clonotype with a few counts. Its antigen is not known. Germline and junction disagree at one end, which may indicate a read error. The same sample was also studied in work on yellow fever vaccine responses in identical twins.

The J gene is TRBJ2-2, the V gene TRBV7-7; D may be TRBD2 (6 bases). This receptor was identified in a woman aged 18-29 years in good health. What was sequenced was PBMCs. The CDR3 nucleotides read TGTGCTAGCAGCTTCTCTAGCGAGATCGGGGAGCTGTTTTTT. As protein: CASSFSSEIGELFF.